This TCR beta chain was obtained from a study of T-cell memory formation after mild COVID-19 (dated by TCRdb to about 2021). Broadly, across the study: Most TCR sequence clusters were specific to one of the two donors. In a couple of donors, T-cell clones that expanded and contracted after mild COVID-19 were tracked by sequencing TCRalpha and TCRbeta repertoires over time. Two young, previously healthy adult volunteers, one female and one male, were included in the cohort.

Sequencing was performed on an Illumina NovaSeq 6000. Using 5'RACE with constant-segment primers, TCRalpha and TCRbeta cDNA libraries were constructed, with sample barcodes and unique molecular identifiers added in the process. Trizol reagent was used to extract RNA from every sample. Amplification of the libraries took two PCR steps, and the second step added a second sample barcode plus Illumina TruSeq adapters. Sequencing of libraries was performed on an Illumina NovaSeq with 2 x 150 bp paired-end reads. For the original study's pipeline: The reads were demultiplexed and collapsed into UMI-guided consensus sequences using migec v1.2.7. Using mixcr v2.1.11, UMI consensuses were aligned to TRA and TRB V and J templates and then assembled into clonotypes. Clonotypes were classified as expanded or contracted when called significant by both edgeR and NoisET, with noise models trained on biological replicates. For edgeR calls, the thresholds were a false discovery rate-adjusted p below 0.01 and a log2 fold-change of 1. As an exploratory analysis of dynamics, max-normalized trajectories of the 1000 most abundant clonotypes were examined with PCA combined with hierarchical clustering. The CD4 or CD8 phenotype of responding clones was assigned using the separately sequenced CD4+ and CD8+ repertoires. The public reads were reanalyzed by TCRdb: fastp trimming at Q25, MiXCR alignment, in-frame beta chains only. Rows with a matching CDR3 protein are joined into one entry that keeps the most common DNA and genes. The V and J calls shown here were made by TCRdb, not taken from the authors' results. Across this sample there are 350,000 or so distinct CDR3 sequences, with around 20% seen only once. The top ten clones comprise about 12% of the sample.

Study-wide conclusions, independent of this receptor: Contracting CD4+ clones turned up mainly in the CM and EM memory subsets, whereas EMRA was where CD8+ clones were enriched. Clones contracting from day 15 to 85 had balanced CD4/CD8 phenotypes, while a second wave expanding from day 15 to 37 was biased towards CD4+. The study covered only a couple of mild cases, and larger cohorts including severe cases with pre-infection samples were considered necessary. SARS-CoV-2 specificity of the second-wave clones peaking on day 37 was not confirmed. Some responding clones were detected in pre-infection memory, which suggested that pre-existing cross-reactive memory T cells had joined the SARS-CoV-2 response.

The germline V gene (reference sequence) specifies SGHNT as CDR1 and YYREEE as CDR2. Taken from cysteine to phenylalanine, the CDR3 has 16 residues. Only the CDR3 portion is preserved as DNA: 48 bases, with reading frame beginning at the first base. Trimming takes 4 bases from V and 2 bases from J, and the germline ends sit 17 bases apart. Ficoll-Paque density gradient centrifugation was used to isolate PBMCs. With regard to this clonotype: Its antigen has not been determined. Qualities for individual bases were not recorded, and no much larger clone is one base off.

The chain links TRBV5-4 with TRBJ2-3, with a weak D call of TRBD2 (6 bases match). This receptor was identified in an adult woman who had mild COVID-19 (a few samples of this study predate the infection). The sample titles of this study are shuffled in the database, so cell type and time point are left out; the donor was told from shared clones. Sequenced sample: PBMCs or a T cell subset sorted from them (not recorded which). The CDR3 has the sequence CASSRGGTPITDTQYF. Read as DNA, the sequence is TGTGCCAGCAGCCGCGGCGGGACCCCAATCACAGATACGCAGTATTTT.